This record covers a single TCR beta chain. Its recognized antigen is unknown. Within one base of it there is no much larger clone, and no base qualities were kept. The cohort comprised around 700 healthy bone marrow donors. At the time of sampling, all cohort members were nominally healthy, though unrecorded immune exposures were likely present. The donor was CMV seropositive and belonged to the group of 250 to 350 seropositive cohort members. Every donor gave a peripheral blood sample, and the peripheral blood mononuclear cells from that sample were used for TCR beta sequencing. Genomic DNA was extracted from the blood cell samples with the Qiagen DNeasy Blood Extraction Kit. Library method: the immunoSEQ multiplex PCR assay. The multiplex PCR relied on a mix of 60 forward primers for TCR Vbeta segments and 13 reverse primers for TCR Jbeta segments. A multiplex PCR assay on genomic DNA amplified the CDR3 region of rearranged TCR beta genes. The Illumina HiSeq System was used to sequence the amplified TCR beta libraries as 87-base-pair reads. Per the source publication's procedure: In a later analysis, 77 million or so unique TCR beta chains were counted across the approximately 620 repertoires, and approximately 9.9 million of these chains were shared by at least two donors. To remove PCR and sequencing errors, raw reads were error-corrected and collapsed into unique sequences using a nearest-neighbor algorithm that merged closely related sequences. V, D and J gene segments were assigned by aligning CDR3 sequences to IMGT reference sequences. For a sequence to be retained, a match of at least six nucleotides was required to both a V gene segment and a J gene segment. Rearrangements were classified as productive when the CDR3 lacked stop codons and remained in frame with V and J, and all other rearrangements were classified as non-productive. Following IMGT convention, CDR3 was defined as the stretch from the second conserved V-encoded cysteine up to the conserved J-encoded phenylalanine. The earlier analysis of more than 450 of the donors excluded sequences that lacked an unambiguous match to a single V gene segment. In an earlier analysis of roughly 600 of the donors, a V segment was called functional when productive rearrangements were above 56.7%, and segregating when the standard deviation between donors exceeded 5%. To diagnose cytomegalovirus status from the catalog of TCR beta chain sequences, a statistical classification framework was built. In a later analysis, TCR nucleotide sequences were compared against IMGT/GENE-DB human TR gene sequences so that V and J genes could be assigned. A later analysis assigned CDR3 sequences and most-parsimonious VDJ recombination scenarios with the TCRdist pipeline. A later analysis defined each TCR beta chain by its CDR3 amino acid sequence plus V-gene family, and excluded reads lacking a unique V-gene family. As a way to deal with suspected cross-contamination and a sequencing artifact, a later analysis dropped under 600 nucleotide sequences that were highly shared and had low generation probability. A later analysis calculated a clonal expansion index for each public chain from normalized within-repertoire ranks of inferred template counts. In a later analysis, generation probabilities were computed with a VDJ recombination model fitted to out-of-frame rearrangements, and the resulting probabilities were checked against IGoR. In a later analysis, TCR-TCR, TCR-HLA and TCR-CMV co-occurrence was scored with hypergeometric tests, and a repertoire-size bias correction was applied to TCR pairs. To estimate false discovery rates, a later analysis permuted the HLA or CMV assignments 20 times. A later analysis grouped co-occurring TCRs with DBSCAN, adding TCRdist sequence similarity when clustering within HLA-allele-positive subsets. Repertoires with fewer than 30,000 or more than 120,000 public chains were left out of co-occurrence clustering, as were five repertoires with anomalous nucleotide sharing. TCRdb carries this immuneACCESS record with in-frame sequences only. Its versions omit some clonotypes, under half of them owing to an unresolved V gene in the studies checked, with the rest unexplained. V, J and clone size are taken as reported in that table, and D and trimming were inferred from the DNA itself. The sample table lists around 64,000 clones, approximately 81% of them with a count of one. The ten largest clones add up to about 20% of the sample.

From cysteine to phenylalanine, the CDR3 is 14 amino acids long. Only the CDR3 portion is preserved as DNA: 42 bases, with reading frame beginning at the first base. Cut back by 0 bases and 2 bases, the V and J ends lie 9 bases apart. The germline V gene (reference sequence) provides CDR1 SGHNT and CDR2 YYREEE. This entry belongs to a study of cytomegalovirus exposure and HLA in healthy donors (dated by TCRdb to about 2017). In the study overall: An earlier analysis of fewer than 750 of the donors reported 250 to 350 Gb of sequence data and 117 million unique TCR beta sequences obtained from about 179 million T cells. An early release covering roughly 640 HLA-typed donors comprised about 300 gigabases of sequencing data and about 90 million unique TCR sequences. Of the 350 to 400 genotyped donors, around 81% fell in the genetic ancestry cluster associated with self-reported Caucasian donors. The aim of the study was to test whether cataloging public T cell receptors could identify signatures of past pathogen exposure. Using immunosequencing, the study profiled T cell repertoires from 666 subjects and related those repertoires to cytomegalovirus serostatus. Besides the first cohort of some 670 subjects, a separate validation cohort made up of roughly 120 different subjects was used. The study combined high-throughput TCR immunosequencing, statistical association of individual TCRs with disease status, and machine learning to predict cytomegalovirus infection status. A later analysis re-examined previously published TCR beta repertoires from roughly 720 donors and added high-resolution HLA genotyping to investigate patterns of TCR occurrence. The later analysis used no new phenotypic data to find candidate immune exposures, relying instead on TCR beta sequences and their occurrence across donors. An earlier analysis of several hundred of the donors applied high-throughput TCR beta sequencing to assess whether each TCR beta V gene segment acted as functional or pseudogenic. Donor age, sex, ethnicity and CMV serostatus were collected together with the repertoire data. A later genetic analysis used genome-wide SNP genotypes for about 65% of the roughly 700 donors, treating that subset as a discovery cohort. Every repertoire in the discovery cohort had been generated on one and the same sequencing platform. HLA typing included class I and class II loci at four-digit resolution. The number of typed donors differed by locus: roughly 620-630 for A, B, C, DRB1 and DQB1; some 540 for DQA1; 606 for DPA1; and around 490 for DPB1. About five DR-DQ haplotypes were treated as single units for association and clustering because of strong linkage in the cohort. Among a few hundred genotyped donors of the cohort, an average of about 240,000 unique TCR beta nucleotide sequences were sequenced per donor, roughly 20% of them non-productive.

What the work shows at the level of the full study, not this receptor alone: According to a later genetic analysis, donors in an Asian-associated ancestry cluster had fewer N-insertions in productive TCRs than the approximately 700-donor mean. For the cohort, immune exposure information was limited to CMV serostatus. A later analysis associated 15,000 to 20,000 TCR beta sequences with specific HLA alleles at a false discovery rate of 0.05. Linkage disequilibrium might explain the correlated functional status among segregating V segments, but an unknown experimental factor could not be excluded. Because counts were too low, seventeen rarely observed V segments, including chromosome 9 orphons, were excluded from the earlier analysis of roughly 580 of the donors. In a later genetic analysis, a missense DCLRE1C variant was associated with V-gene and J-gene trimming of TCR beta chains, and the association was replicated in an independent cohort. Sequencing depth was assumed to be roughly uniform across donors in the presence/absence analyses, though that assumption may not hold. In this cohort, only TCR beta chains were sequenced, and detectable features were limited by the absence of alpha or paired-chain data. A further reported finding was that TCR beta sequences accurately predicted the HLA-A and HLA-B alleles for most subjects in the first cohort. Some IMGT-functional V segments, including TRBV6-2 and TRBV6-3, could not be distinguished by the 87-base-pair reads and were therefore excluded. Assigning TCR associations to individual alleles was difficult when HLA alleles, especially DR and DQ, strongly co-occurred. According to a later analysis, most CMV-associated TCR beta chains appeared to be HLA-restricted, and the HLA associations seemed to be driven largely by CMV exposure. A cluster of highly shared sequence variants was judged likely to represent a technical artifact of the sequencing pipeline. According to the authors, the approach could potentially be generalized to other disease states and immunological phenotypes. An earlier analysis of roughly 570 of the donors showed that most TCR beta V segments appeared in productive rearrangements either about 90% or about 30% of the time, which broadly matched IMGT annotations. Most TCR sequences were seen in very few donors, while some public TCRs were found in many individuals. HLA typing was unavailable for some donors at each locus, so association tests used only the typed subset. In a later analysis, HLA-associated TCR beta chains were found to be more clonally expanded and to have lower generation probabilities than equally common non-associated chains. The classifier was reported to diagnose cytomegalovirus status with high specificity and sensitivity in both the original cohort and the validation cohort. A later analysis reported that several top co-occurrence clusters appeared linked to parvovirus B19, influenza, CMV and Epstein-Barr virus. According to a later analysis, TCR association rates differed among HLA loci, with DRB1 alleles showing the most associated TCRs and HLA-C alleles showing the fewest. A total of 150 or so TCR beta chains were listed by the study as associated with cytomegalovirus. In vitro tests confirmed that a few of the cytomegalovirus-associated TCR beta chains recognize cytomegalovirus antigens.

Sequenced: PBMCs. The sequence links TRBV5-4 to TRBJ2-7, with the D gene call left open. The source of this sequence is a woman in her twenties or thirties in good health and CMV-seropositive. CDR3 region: CASSLGRNPYEQYF. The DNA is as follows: TGTGCCAGCAGCTTGGGGCGGAATCCCTACGAGCAGTACTTC.